Shown below are 22 T cell receptor beta chains from a single sample sequenced in a study of human T cells and chemical hapten exposure. Using its own MiXCR run on the RACE reads, TCRdb lists one record per CDR3 protein. The sample shows 150,000 to 200,000 distinct CDR3 sequences, more than 14% of them seen only once. The time point: patch test 1, 2 weeks after DPC sensitization. The treatment denotes: therapeutic diphenylcyclopropenone sensitization with weekly scalp DPC. The sample consisted of whole blood, taken in connection with sensitization to the hapten diphenylcyclopropenone (DPC). The receptors come from a woman aged 25 to 39 with alopecia areata. Some clones in this sample may be carry-over from other donors' samples.

The chain uses TRBV20-1 and TRBJ1-6; D is uncertain. Trimming shortened V by 5 bases and J by 4 bases, and 15 bases separated the two germline ends. Germline CDR1 reads DFQATT; CDR2 reads SNEGSKA (reference sequence). The length of the CDR3 is 15 residues. CDR3 region: CSAGSDTTYNSPLHF. The CDR3 DNA reads as TGCAGTGCTGGCTCCGACACTACTTATAATTCACCCCTCCACTTT.

This chain connects TRBV27 to TRBJ2-6; weak D call: TRBD2 (6 bases). The CDR3 length is 16 residues. The V end was cut by 8 bases, the J end by 5 bases, with 19 bases between. In germline, CDR1 is MNHEY, CDR2 SMNVEV (reference sequence). The DNA for the CDR3 is TGTGCCAGCTCTTCCGACGGGAGTGGGTGGGCCAACGTCCTGACTTTC. As protein: CASSSDGSGWANVLTF. Full variable domain (missing parts from reference TRBV27 and TRBJ2-6): EAQVTQNPRYLITVTGKKLTVTCSQNMNHEYMSWYRQDPGLGLRQIYYSMNVEVTDKGDVPEGYKVSRKEKRNFPLILESPSPNQTSLYFCASSSDGSGWANVLTFGAGSRLTVL.

J is TRBJ2-7 and V is TRBV5-5; tentative D call: TRBD2 (6 bases). The CDR3 covers 14 residues. Looked up from germline, CDR1 is SGHKS and CDR2 is YYEKEE (reference sequence). Trimming removed 0 bases from V and 3 bases from J, with 10 bases in between. CDR3 sequence (DNA): TGTGCCAGCAGCTTGGTTAGACTAGACTACGAGCAGTACTTC. Protein: CASSLVRLDYEQYF.

The rearrangement uses TRBV6-1 and TRBJ1-1; perhaps TRBD1 as D (6 bases). Trimming took 5 bases from V and 0 from J, leaving 13 bases between them. The CDR3 is 15 amino acids. CDR1 and CDR2 from the germline V gene are MNHNS and SASEGT. CDR3 amino acids: CASSINREVNTEAFF. Here the CDR3 DNA reads TGTGCCAGCAGTATTAACAGGGAGGTGAACACTGAAGCTTTCTTT.

This chain connects TRBV29-1 to TRBJ2-4; weak D call: TRBD1 (6 bases). CDR1 is SQVTM and CDR2 is ANQGSEA in the germline V gene. Trimming took 2 bases from V and 1 from J, leaving 12 bases between them. CDR3 size: 15 residues. The CDR3 DNA reads as TGCAGCGTTGAACTGGGACAACGGGCCAAAAACATTCAGTACTTC. Translating it yields CSVELGQRAKNIQYF.

This rearrangement joins TRBV11-2 to TRBJ2-7; 8 bases are a match to TRBD1. V shed 5 bases, J shed 4 bases, and the junction held 7 bases outside the gene matches. Per the germline V gene, CDR1 is SGHAT and CDR2 is FQNNGV. The CDR3 loop spans 14 amino acids. CDR3 sequence (DNA): TGTGCCAGCAGCCCGACAGGGGCCTTTTACGAGCAGTACTTC. Protein: CASSPTGAFYEQYF.

In its sample, this clonotype was seen many times. V and J are TRBV2 and TRBJ1-4; D is perhaps TRBD1 (6 bases). Germline values: CDR1 SNHLY, CDR2 FYNNEI. The V and J ends lost 2 bases and 3 bases respectively, with 19 bases between them. This CDR3 spans 18 amino acids. CDR3 sequence (DNA): TGTGCCAGCAGTGAAAGGAGTCTCTGGGGGGCTGCTAATGAAAAACTGTTTTTT. This encodes CASSERSLWGAANEKLFF.

The chain uses TRBV20-1 and TRBJ2-7, with a possible D match to TRBD1 (6 bases). Trimming cost V 0 bases and J 5 bases, with 11 bases left between them. Germline CDR1 DFQATT, CDR2 SNEGSKA (reference sequence). The CDR3 has 13 residues. The CDR3 DNA reads as TGCAGTGCTAGAGATACAGGGACCAACGAGCAGTACTTC. Amino acid sequence: CSARDTGTNEQYF.

The chain couples TRBV5-1 to TRBJ2-7; 8 bases are shared with TRBD1. The V segment lost 2 bases and the J segment 3 bases; nucleotides outside the gene matches: 7. Germline V gives CDR1 SGHRS, CDR2 YFSETQ. The CDR3 runs to 15 residues. CDR3 DNA sequence: TGCGCCAGCAGCTTTAACGGACAGGGAGGCTACGAGCAGTACTTC. Protein: CASSFNGQGGYEQYF.

This clonotype was counted only a few times. The rearrangement joins TRBV4-1 to TRBJ2-3; 9 bases fit TRBD2. This CDR3 region has 17 residues. J lost 6 bases, V lost 0 bases, and 10 bases had no gene match. Germline lookup yields CDR1 MGHRA and CDR2 YSYEKL. CDR3 sequence (DNA): TGCGCCAGCAGCCAAGATCCGGCGCGGGGGGGCCGTGATACGCAGTATTTT. As protein: CASSQDPARGGRDTQYF.

This clonotype was picked up a small number of times. The chain carries TRBV4-3 and TRBJ2-1, with 8 bases aligning to TRBD1. With 5 bases clipped from V and 5 bases from J, the junction kept 8 bases outside the gene matches. Looked up from germline, CDR1 is LGHNA and CDR2 is YSLEER. The CDR3 spans 15 residues. The CDR3 loop reads CASSKRTGLNNEQFF. CDR3 DNA sequence: TGCGCCAGCAGCAAACGGACAGGGTTAAACAATGAGCAGTTCTTC.

This clonotype has only a few counts. The chain is built from TRBV10-3 and TRBJ1-2, with a possible D match to TRBD1 (5 bases). This CDR3 region has 15 residues. V shed 2 bases and J shed 2 bases, with 12 bases lying between them. Per the germline V gene, CDR1 is ENHRY and CDR2 is SYGVKD. The CDR3 loop reads CAISETTTVNYGYTF. CDR3 nucleotide sequence: TGTGCCATCAGTGAGACCACGACAGTAAACTATGGCTACACCTTC.

The table lists this clonotype with many counts. The chain links TRBV29-1 to TRBJ2-1; the match to TRBD1 covers 9 bases. V shed 7 bases, J shed 0 bases, and the junction held 4 bases outside the gene matches. CDR1 is SQVTM, CDR2 ANQGSEA, per germline. The CDR3 length is 14 residues. The CDR3 protein is CSADRGSSYNEQFF. The CDR3 DNA is TGCAGCGCGGACAGGGGAAGCTCCTACAATGAGCAGTTCTTC.

This clonotype was counted at least ten times. This chain uses TRBV28 with TRBJ1-6, with D maybe TRBD1 (6 bases). V lost 3 bases, J lost 7 bases, and 22 bases lay in between. Germline CDR1 reads MDHEN; CDR2 reads SYDVKM. This CDR3 comprises 18 residues. CDR3 in amino acids: CASSFFLIRGAKNSPLHF. Here the CDR3 DNA reads TGTGCCAGCAGTTTTTTCCTTATTCGGGGGGCGAAAAATTCACCCCTCCACTTT.

The genes are TRBV30 and TRBJ2-7; the D gene is possibly TRBD1 (5 bases). V shed 2 bases and J shed 4 bases, with 9 bases lying between them. CDR3 length: 12 residues. Germline V gene data show CDR1 as GTSNPN and CDR2 as SVGIG (reference sequence). The chain's CDR3 is CAWSPGLYEQYF. DNA for the CDR3: TGTGCCTGGAGTCCAGGGCTATACGAGCAGTACTTC.

The chain uses TRBV20-1 and TRBJ2-7, with D possibly being TRBD2 (6 bases). This CDR3 spans 13 amino acids. V lost 4 bases and J lost 7, with 17 bases in between. Germline CDR1 is DFQATT and CDR2 is SNEGSKA (reference sequence). CDR3 nucleotide sequence: TGCAGTGCTACCCGGGAGTTCTCCCATGAGCAGTACTTC. It codes for CSATREFSHEQYF.

This clonotype was observed a handful of times. This chain links TRBV6-5 with TRBJ2-3; no definite D call. Trimming took 5 bases from V and 6 from J, leaving 12 bases between them. This CDR3 spans 13 amino acids. From germline, CDR1 is MNHEY and CDR2 SVGAGI. This CDR3 is CASSQVGRDTQYF. The CDR3 DNA follows: TGTGCCAGCAGTCAAGTTGGACGGGATACGCAGTATTTT.

The chain links TRBV6-7 to TRBJ2-5, with a weak D call TRBD2 (6 bases). Being an ORF, TRBV6-7 has a function that is uncertain. V gave up 4 bases and J gave up 1 base, with 13 bases separating them. This CDR3 region has 15 residues. The CDR3 region is CASSCNPGSQETQYF. The CDR3 DNA sequence: TGTGCCAGCAGTTGCAACCCCGGGAGCCAAGAGACCCAGTACTTC.

This clonotype was observed many times. This chain connects TRBV28 to TRBJ2-2, with TRBD1 matching over 12 bases. This CDR3 spans 14 amino acids. CDR1 and CDR2 from the germline V gene are MDHEN and SYDVKM. After removal of 6 bases from V and 4 bases from J, the junction contained 0 bases not matched to a gene. The CDR3 spells CASRGQGATGELFF. The DNA of the CDR3 is TGTGCCAGCAGGGGACAGGGGGCCACCGGGGAGCTGTTTTTT.

This clonotype was seen once. The rearrangement joins TRBV20-1 to TRBJ1-2; D unclear. The ends were cut back, 0 bases at V and 3 bases at J, with 8 bases in the middle. Per the germline V gene, CDR1 is DFQATT and CDR2 is SNEGSKA (reference sequence). The CDR3 is 13 amino acids. The CDR3 region has the DNA TGCAGTGCTAGAGACGGACCCGACTATGGCTACACCTTC. It encodes CSARDGPDYGYTF.

This clonotype occurred many times. The chain uses TRBV29-1 and TRBJ1-1; the match to TRBD1 covers 10 bases. With 7 bases clipped from V and 5 bases from J, the junction kept 4 bases outside the gene matches. This CDR3 comprises 12 residues. Per germline, CDR1 SQVTM and CDR2 ANQGSEA. CDR3 in DNA: TGCAGCGCCGGGACAGGGGAGACTGAAGCTTTCTTT. This codes for CSAGTGETEAFF.

A few counts support this clonotype. The gene calls are TRBV7-3 and TRBJ2-3; D possibly corresponds to TRBD2 (6 bases). The CDR3 is made up of 13 amino acids. V was pared by 4 bases and J by 6 bases, with 11 bases between. Looked up from germline, CDR1 is SGHTA and CDR2 is FQGTGA. CDR3: CASSWSSDDTQYF. The CDR3 coding sequence is TGTGCCAGCAGCTGGTCTAGCGATGATACGCAGTATTTT. Full variable domain (missing parts from reference TRBV7-3 and TRBJ2-3): GAGVSQTPSNKVTEKGKYVELRCDPISGHTALYWYRQSLGQGPEFLIYFQGTGAADDSGLPNDRFFAVRPEGSVSTLKIQRTERGDSAVYLCASSWSSDDTQYFGPGTRLTVL.